Sequencing of this T cell receptor (beta chain) was carried out in a study of T cells in tumors after PD-1 blockade. Libraries were prepared by immunoSEQ multiplex PCR; TCRdb keeps only in-frame clonotypes and omits some of them. The sample consists of around 12,000 clones, 55% to 80% of them appearing once. The germline V gene encodes CDR1 MDHEN and CDR2 SYDVKM. V was cut by 6 bases and J by 2 bases, with 14 bases left in between. The CDR3 contains 15 residues. This clone has only a few counts. The source is a human donor with cutaneous squamous cell carcinoma. The rearrangement joins TRBV28 to TRBJ1-3; D might be TRBD1 (6 bases). This specimen was tumor tissue, taken before anti-PD-1 treatment. DNA for the CDR3: TGTGCCAGCAGCCCGACTCGACAGGCTGGAAACACCATATATTTT. Protein: CASSPTRQAGNTIYF.